Listed below are T cell receptor beta chains from one sample, sequenced in a study of Tregs in tolerant kidney transplant recipients. Assay used: immunoSEQ multiplex PCR; TCRdb lists only in-frame clones, some missing. Among about 240,000 clones listed, about four fifths were seen once. Sequenced sample: CD4+ T cells from blood. Receptor source: a human donor in good health. Both conserved end residues are part of each CDR3. Each record gives: J gene, V gene, CDR3 protein.

j_gene: TRBJ2-6
v_gene: TRBV5-8
CDR3aa: CASSTLDSGANVLTF

j_gene: TRBJ1-2
v_gene: TRBV7-8
CDR3aa: CASSLGATGGYGYTF

j_gene: TRBJ1-2
v_gene: TRBV19
CDR3aa: CASSTDRGLLGTTGYTF

j_gene: TRBJ2-7
v_gene: TRBV6-5
CDR3aa: CASALDRVYEQYF

j_gene: TRBJ2-1
v_gene: TRBV7-9
CDR3aa: CASSLGTSGIKEQFF

j_gene: TRBJ1-1
v_gene: TRBV25-1
CDR3aa: CASSELGTGRTEAFF

j_gene: TRBJ2-7
v_gene: TRBV27
CDR3aa: CASSRRPSYEQYF

j_gene: TRBJ2-1
v_gene: TRBV2
CDR3aa: CASKGTAVGEQFF

j_gene: TRBJ2-5
v_gene: TRBV25-1
CDR3aa: CASSEGGAWETQYF

j_gene: TRBJ2-3
v_gene: TRBV12-5
CDR3aa: CASGPWTDWSDTQYF

j_gene: TRBJ2-7
v_gene: TRBV18
CDR3aa: CASSPRRSEQYF

j_gene: TRBJ2-7
v_gene: TRBV5-4
CDR3aa: CASSLFSGSSYEQYF

j_gene: TRBJ1-4
v_gene: TRBV7-6
CDR3aa: CASSPFRVGVNEKLFF

j_gene: TRBJ1-2
v_gene: TRBV5-4
CDR3aa: CASSPGQGATNYGYTF